This TCR beta chain came from a study of T cells in Graves' hyperthyroidism and ophthalmopathy. Study information: Staff took peripheral blood when the initial diagnosis was made, before any treatment began.

Deletions cut 4 bases from V and 8 bases from J, with 18 bases between. The length of the CDR3 is 14 residues. Germline V gene data show CDR1 as SGHKS and CDR2 as YYEKEE (reference sequence). The authors obtained PBMCs from over 8.5 ml of fresh peripheral blood. RNA transcripts yielded amplified TCR beta CDR3 regions. During a first-round RT-PCR of the TCR CDR3, the HTBI primer set was used. A single record per CDR3 protein comes from TCRdb applying MiXCR to the multiplex PCR reads. The table records around 450,000 distinct CDR3 sequences, approximately 14% of them present only once. Material for sequencing was blood. This chain connects TRBV5-5 to TRBJ1-2; D is unresolved. The receptor was isolated from a young woman with Graves' hyperthyroidism. DNA for the CDR3: TGTGCCAGCAGCCTGACCGGTCAGTCACCGGGCTACACCTTC. It encodes CASSLTGQSPGYTF.